The entry below gives a single T cell receptor (beta chain) sequence along with its context. The data derive from a study of OX40 agonist ivuxolimab in advanced cancers. Study as a whole: Hepatocellular carcinoma, melanoma, renal cell or head and neck cancer affected the dose-escalation patients.

The V segment lost 0 bases and the J segment 4 bases; nucleotides outside the gene matches: 8. The CDR3 extends over 16 amino acids. Germline assignment: CDR1 MNHNS and CDR2 SASEGT. At cycle 4 day 1, cycle 7 day 1, and baseline, blood was sampled. The assay was immunoSEQ multiplex PCR, and TCRdb's table has in-frame clones only and misses some. In the table there are 68,000 or so clones, around 82% of which are singletons. Sample: CD4+ or CD8+ T cells sorted from blood, taken in a trial of the OX40 agonist ivuxolimab. This TCR was recovered from an adult with an advanced solid tumor such as melanoma, head and neck, liver or kidney cancer. This chain joins TRBV6-1 and TRBJ1-2, with TRBD1 identical over 7 bases. The CDR3, as DNA: TGTGCCAGCAGTGAAGCCGGGGGGACAGCGTTCTATGGCTACACCTTC. This codes for CASSEAGGTAFYGYTF.